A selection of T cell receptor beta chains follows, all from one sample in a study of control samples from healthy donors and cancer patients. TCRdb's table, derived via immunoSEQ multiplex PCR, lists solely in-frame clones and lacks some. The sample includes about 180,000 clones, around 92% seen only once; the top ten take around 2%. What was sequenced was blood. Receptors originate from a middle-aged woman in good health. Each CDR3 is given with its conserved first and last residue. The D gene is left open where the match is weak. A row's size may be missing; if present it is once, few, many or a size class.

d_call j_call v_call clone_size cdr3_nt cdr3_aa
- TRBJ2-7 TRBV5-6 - TGTGCCAGCAGCTTGATTGGACACGACTACGAGCAGTACTTC CASSLIGHDYEQYF
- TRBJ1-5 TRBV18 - TGTGCCAGCTCACCACCCGGGGGGGATGTCAATCAGCCCCAGCATTTT CASSPPGGDVNQPQHF
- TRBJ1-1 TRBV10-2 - TGCGCCATCCCCCCTCAGGGCCGGAGGACTGAAGCTTTCTTT CAIPPQGRRTEAFF
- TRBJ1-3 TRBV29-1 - TGCAGCGTTGGGGGCTCTTACGGAAACACCATATATTTT CSVGGSYGNTIYF
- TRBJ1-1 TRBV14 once TGTGCCAGCAGCCAAGAGGCCTACACTGAAGCTTTCTTT CASSQEAYTEAFF
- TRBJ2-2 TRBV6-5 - TGTGCCAGCAGTCCCTCGAGGGGGGCTGGCGGGGAGCTGTTTTTT CASSPSRGAGGELFF
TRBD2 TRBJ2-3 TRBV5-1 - TGCGCCAGCTCCAACATAGCGGGGGGGACAGATACGCAGTATTTT CASSNIAGGTDTQYF
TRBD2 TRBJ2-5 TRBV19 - TGTGCCACCTCCCGAGCGGGGGGGATAGAGACCCAGTACTTC CATSRAGGIETQYF
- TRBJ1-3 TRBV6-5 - TGTGCCACCGCTGAGGGGTCTGGAAACACCATATATTTT CATAEGSGNTIYF
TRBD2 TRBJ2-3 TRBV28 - TGTGCCAGCGCCATCACGGCGGGGGGGCCTTCCACAGATACGCAGTATTTT CASAITAGGPSTDTQYF
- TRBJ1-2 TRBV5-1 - TGCGCCAGCAGCTTGGGGGCCCCCGGGATCTATGGCTACACCTTC CASSLGAPGIYGYTF
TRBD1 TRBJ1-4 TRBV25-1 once TGTGCCAGCAGCAAATCGGACAGGACTGCTTTATTAGGTGAAAAACTGTTTTTT CASSKSDRTALLGEKLFF
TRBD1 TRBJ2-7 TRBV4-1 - TGCGCCAGCAGCCAAGCCTCTGGACAGGTCTACGAGCAGTACTTC CASSQASGQVYEQYF
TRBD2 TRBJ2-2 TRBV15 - TGTGCCACCAGCGGCTCTAGCGGGGGGGCTCTCGGGGAGCTGTTTTTT CATSGSSGGALGELFF
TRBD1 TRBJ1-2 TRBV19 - TGTGCCAGTCGGAAGACGGGGGACAGTTCTAACTATGGCTACACCTTC CASRKTGDSSNYGYTF
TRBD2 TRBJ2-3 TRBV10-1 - TGCGCCAGCAGTGAGGATGCGGGGGGCACAGATACGCAGTATTTT CASSEDAGGTDTQYF
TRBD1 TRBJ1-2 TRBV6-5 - TGTGCCAGCAGTTACGGGACAGTGGATGGCTACACCTTC CASSYGTVDGYTF
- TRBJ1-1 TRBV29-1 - TGCAGCGTTGAAGACGGAATGAACACTGAAGCTTTCTTT CSVEDGMNTEAFF
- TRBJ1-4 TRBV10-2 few TGCGCCAGCATAGCAGGCCCAGGCGCTAATGAAAAACTGTTTTTT CASIAGPGANEKLFF
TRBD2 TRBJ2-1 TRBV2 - TGTGCCAGCAGTGAAGCGTCTAGCGGGGGCAATGAGCAGTTCTTC CASSEASSGGNEQFF
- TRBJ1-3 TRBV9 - TGTGCCAGCTCCCCCCCTCTAGGGGCAAATCCTGGGGCCTCTGGAAACACCATATATTTT CASSPPLGANPGASGNTIYF
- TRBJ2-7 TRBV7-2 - TGTGCCAGCAGCTTACCACCACGGGCCGAGCAGTACTTC CASSLPPRAEQYF
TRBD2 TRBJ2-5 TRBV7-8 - TGTGCCAGCAGCTTCGGACTAGCGGGTATTCAAGAGACCCAGTACTTC CASSFGLAGIQETQYF
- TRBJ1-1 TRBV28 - TGTGCCAGCAGTTTTCTTCAGGAGGGAGGGCCGAACACTGAAGCTTTCTTT CASSFLQEGGPNTEAFF
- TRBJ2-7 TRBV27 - TGTGCCAGCAGTTTTTCGGGTTCCTACGAGCAGTACTTC CASSFSGSYEQYF
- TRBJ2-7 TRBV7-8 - TGTGCCAGCATAGTCGCAGGGGGGAACTCCTACGAGCAGTACTTC CASIVAGGNSYEQYF
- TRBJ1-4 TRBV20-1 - TGCAGTGCTAGTAGGGGGATAGGTGAAAAACTGTTTTTT CSASRGIGEKLFF
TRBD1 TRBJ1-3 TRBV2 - TGTGCCAGCAGTCCGGGACAGGGAAGGGGATCTGGAAACACCATATATTTT CASSPGQGRGSGNTIYF
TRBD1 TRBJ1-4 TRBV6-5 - TGTGCCACCGGGGACAGCCTAAATGAAAAACTGTTTTTT CATGDSLNEKLFF
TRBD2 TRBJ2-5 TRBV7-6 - TGTGCCAGCAGCCCGCGAAGGGGGACTAGCGGGGGCCCGGAGTGGGGCCAGTACTTC CASSPRRGTSGGPEWGQYF
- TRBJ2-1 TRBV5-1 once TGCGCCAGCAGCTTGGGTGGGGGGCTATACAATGAGCAGTTCTTC CASSLGGGLYNEQFF
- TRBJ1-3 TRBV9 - TGTGCCAGCAGCGTGGGAACGTGGGGCACCATATATTTT CASSVGTWGTIYF
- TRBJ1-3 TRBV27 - TGTGCCAGCAGTTTTACCCACTCTGGAAACACCATATATTTT CASSFTHSGNTIYF
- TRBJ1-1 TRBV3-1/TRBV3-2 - TGTGCCAGCAGTCTTTACGGGGAGGAAGAAGCTTTCTTT CASSLYGEEEAFF
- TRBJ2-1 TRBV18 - TGTGCCAGCTCACCAGAACTAGAGTACAATGAGCAGTTCTTC CASSPELEYNEQFF
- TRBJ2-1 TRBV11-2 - TGTGCCAGCAGCTCCGACAGATCCTACAATGAGCAGTTCTTC CASSSDRSYNEQFF
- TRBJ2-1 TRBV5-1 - TGCGCCAGCAGCCGCCTCCAGGGGAACAATGAGCAGTTCTTC CASSRLQGNNEQFF
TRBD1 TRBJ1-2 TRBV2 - TGTGCCAGCAGTGAATCTGACAGGGGATATGGCTACACCTTC CASSESDRGYGYTF
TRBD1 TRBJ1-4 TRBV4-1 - TGCGCCAGCAGCTTAACACCGGGACAGGGCAATGAAAAACTGTTTTTT CASSLTPGQGNEKLFF
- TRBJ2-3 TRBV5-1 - TGCGCCAGCAGCTCTGGAGGGGGAGGTACGCAGTATTTT CASSSGGGGTQYF
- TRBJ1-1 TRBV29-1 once TGCAGCGTTGAGGCGAACACTGAAGCTTTCTTT CSVEANTEAFF
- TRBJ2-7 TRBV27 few TGTGCCAGCAGTTCCCCAGGACAGCGATACTACGAGCAGTACTTC CASSSPGQRYYEQYF
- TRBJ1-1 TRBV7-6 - TGTGCCAGCAGCTTGGGGGGCACGGACACTGAAGCTTTCTTT CASSLGGTDTEAFF
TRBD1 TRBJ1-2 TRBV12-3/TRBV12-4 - TGTGCCAGCAGCGCCGGACAGGGAGGCTACACCTTC CASSAGQGGYTF
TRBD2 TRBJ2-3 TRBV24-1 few TGTGCCACCAGTGAATCGGGGGGGAACACAGATACGCAGTATTTT CATSESGGNTDTQYF
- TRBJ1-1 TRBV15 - TGTGCCACCAGCAGAGACGGGGAGACGTATGCTTTCTTT CATSRDGETYAFF
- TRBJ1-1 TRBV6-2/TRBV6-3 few TGTGCCAGCAGTTCAGGGGAAGCTTTCTTT CASSSGEAFF
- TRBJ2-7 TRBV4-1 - TGCGCCAGCAGCCGGGGCCAGATTTCCTACGAGCAGTACTTC CASSRGQISYEQYF
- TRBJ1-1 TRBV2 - TGTGCCAGCAGGGACAGATTTAACACTGAAGCTTTCTTT CASRDRFNTEAFF
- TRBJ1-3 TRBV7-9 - TGTGCCGCGTCAAAAGAGTCCTCTGGAAACACCATATATTTT CAASKESSGNTIYF
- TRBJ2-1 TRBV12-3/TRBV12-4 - TGTGCCAGCACCCTCGGGGAAACTACCTTGTCGTTCTTC CASTLGETTLSFF
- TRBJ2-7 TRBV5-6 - TGTGCCAGCCGGAACAGGGCCACCCCCTACGAGCAGTACTTC CASRNRATPYEQYF